This is a list of T cell receptor beta chains from one sample in a study of blood T cells in healthy people across ages. TCRdb itself ran the 5' RACE reads through MiXCR, one entry per CDR3 protein. The sample lists around 710,000 distinct CDR3 sequences, roughly 44% occurring once. The sample consisted of blood. The receptors shown here come from a woman in her sixties in good health. The CDR3 runs from the conserved cysteine through the conserved F or W. Each record gives: J gene, clone size, V gene, D gene, CDR3 length, CDR3 protein, CDR3 DNA. A D gene is named only where the DNA matches it firmly. Size values are once, few and many counts, or a class for expanded clones, and some rows have none.

>TRBJ1-2|-|TRBV29-1|-|12
CSVEGRDYGYTF
TGCAGCGTTGAAGGCAGGGACTATGGCTACACCTTC
>TRBJ2-1|few|TRBV12-3/TRBV12-4|-|16
CASSAPGVWGGNEQFF
TGTGCCAGCAGCGCCCCCGGAGTTTGGGGCGGCAATGAGCAGTTCTTC
>TRBJ2-7|-|TRBV3-1|-|15
CASSQPGTGPLEQYF
TGTGCCAGCAGCCAACCAGGGACTGGTCCTCTCGAGCAGTACTTC
>TRBJ2-5|-|TRBV29-1|TRBD1|14
CSVKGDSGQETQYF
TGCAGCGTTAAGGGGGACAGTGGACAAGAGACCCAGTACTTC
>TRBJ1-1|-|TRBV20-1|-|13
CSAPGAGYTEAFF
TGCAGTGCCCCTGGGGCGGGGTACACTGAAGCTTTCTTT
>TRBJ2-2|-|TRBV18|TRBD2|16
CASSPSGGDDTGELFF
TGTGCCAGCTCACCGAGCGGGGGGGACGACACCGGGGAGCTGTTTTTT
>TRBJ2-1|few|TRBV10-3|TRBD2|14
CAIASGSSGNEQFF
TGTGCCATAGCTAGCGGGAGTTCGGGCAATGAGCAGTTCTTC
>TRBJ2-7|-|TRBV20-1|TRBD2|13
CSARRRERDEQYF
TGCAGTGCTAGACGGCGGGAGAGGGACGAGCAGTACTTC
>TRBJ2-1|few|TRBV7-3|-|14
CASSSGPSYNEQFF
TGTGCCAGCAGCTCAGGACCCTCCTACAATGAGCAGTTCTTC
>TRBJ2-1|-|TRBV20-1|TRBD2|16
CSASTTSGVAKNIQFF
TGCAGTGCTAGTACCACTAGCGGGGTAGCCAAAAACATTCAGTTCTTC